A selection of T cell receptor beta chains follows, all from one sample in a study of shared clonotypes between healthy human individuals. The table came from immunoSEQ multiplex PCR; TCRdb's copy has only in-frame clones and leaves some out. This table has roughly 640,000 clones, roughly 97% appearing once. Material: naive CD4+ T cells sorted from blood. The receptor source for this set is a woman in her thirties in good health. The CDR3 runs from the conserved cysteine through the conserved F or W. The D gene is left open where the match is weak. Clone size is not always given. Where it is, it says once, few, many or a class for expanded clones.

size	V	D	J	DNA	CDR3
.	TRBV28	.	TRBJ1-5	TGTGCCAGCAGTTCGGGCAATCAGCCCCAGCATTTT	CASSSGNQPQHF
.	TRBV6-1	.	TRBJ2-2	TGTGCCAGCCGACGGGACACCTACACCGGGGAGCTGTTTTTT	CASRRDTYTGELFF
.	TRBV5-1	TRBD2	TRBJ2-3	TGCGCCAGCAGCTTGGCTAGCGGGGGGAAAGATACGCAGTATTTT	CASSLASGGKDTQYF
.	TRBV18	.	TRBJ1-5	TGTGCCAGCTCCCCCCAAGAGCAGGGTGGCAATCAGCCCCAGCATTTT	CASSPQEQGGNQPQHF
.	TRBV30	.	TRBJ1-1	TGTGCCTGGAGTAGAAGAAACACTGAAGCTTTCTTT	CAWSRRNTEAFF
.	TRBV11-2	.	TRBJ2-1	TGTGCCAGCAGCTTAGATCTGGGGTATGAGCAGTTCTTC	CASSLDLGYEQFF
.	TRBV28	TRBD1	TRBJ1-2	TGTGCCAGCAGTCCCCAGCCAGGGGGCTATGGCTACACCTTC	CASSPQPGGYGYTF
.	TRBV12-5	.	TRBJ1-1	TGTGCTAGTGGCTCCTCCGGTGCTGAAGCTTTCTTT	CASGSSGAEAFF
.	TRBV5-1	.	TRBJ2-7	TGCGCCAGCAGCTTGGGAGGCCAAGGGTGGGAGCAGTACTTC	CASSLGGQGWEQYF
.	TRBV20-1	.	TRBJ2-7	TGCAGTGCGTCCGCGGAGGTCGAGCAGTACTTC	CSASAEVEQYF
.	TRBV5-1	.	TRBJ1-2	TGCGCCAGCAGCTTCCGGGACGGATATGGCTACACCTTC	CASSFRDGYGYTF
.	TRBV5-1	TRBD1	TRBJ2-7	TGCGCCAGCAGCGGGGGACAGGGGGTGTATTCCTACGAGCAGTACTTC	CASSGGQGVYSYEQYF
.	TRBV18	.	TRBJ2-1	TGTGCCAGCTCACCAACTAACAATGAGCAGTTCTTC	CASSPTNNEQFF
.	TRBV29-1	TRBD2	TRBJ2-5	TGCAGCGTTTGTGGGAGGGCCGGGGAGACCCAGTACTTC	CSVCGRAGETQYF
.	TRBV30	TRBD1	TRBJ1-2	TGTGCCTGGAGCGGGGACAGTACTAACTATGGCTACACCTTC	CAWSGDSTNYGYTF
.	TRBV6-5	TRBD2	TRBJ2-3	TGTGCCAGCAGTTCCTTAAGCGGGGGAACAGATACGCAGTATTTT	CASSSLSGGTDTQYF
.	TRBV19	.	TRBJ2-7	TGTGCCAGTAGTATGGCAGGGCAGGCCTACGAGCAGTACTTC	CASSMAGQAYEQYF
.	TRBV29-1	TRBD2	TRBJ2-1	TGCAGCGTTGGGCTAGCGGGAGTTTCGTCCTACAATGAGCAGTTCTTC	CSVGLAGVSSYNEQFF
.	TRBV5-1	TRBD2	TRBJ2-1	TGCGCCAGTAGCAGGAGACCGACTAGCGGGAGAGGCAATGAGCAGTTCTTC	CASSRRPTSGRGNEQFF
.	TRBV28	.	TRBJ1-6	TGTGCCAGCAGGCCCGAGACAGAGAATTCACCCCTCCACTTT	CASRPETENSPLHF
.	TRBV20-1	.	TRBJ2-4	TGCAGTGCTAGACCAGGAAACATTCAGTACTTC	CSARPGNIQYF
once	TRBV6-5	.	TRBJ2-7	TGTGCCAGCAGTTACTCGCGGCCAGAAAGCTCCTACGAGCAGTACTTC	CASSYSRPESSYEQYF
.	TRBV7-3	.	TRBJ1-1	TGTGCCAGCAGCTCAGGACGTTCGAACACTGAAGCTTTCTTT	CASSSGRSNTEAFF
.	TRBV4-2	.	TRBJ1-6	TGTGCCAGCCGGAAAGGCGGGCGGACCGAGGGGGCCCTCCACTTT	CASRKGGRTEGALHF
.	TRBV11-2	TRBD2	TRBJ2-7	TGTGCCAGCAGCGTAAGCGGGGCCTACGAGCAGTACTTC	CASSVSGAYEQYF